This section outlines one T cell receptor beta chain sequence together with its context. The CDR3 covers 15 residues. CDR1 SGHTA and CDR2 FQGNSA come from the germline V gene. The J segment lost 3 bases and the V segment lost 5 bases, leaving 10 bases of the junction unmatched. The source of the sample is a study of CD8 T cells in Susac syndrome. Sequencing of TCR beta was undertaken in CD8+ and CD4+ T cells derived from blood. The multiple sclerosis controls were treatment-naive patients with relapsing-remitting disease that was stable or active. TEMRA cells were FACS-enriched, with CD8+ and CD4+ T cells isolated negatively. RNA amounts of roughly 0.45 to 1 ug underwent reverse transcription with random hexamers. From the immunoSEQ multiplex PCR reads, TCRdb called clonotypes with MiXCR, one entry per CDR3 protein. In the table there are 200,000 or so distinct CDR3 sequences, about 95% of which are singletons.

The chain carries TRBV7-2 and TRBJ2-7, with TRBD2 matching 7 bases. The source of this sequence is a human donor with multiple sclerosis. The sequenced sample was CD4+ T cells from PBMCs. In DNA, the CDR3 is TGTGCCAGCAGCCCGTCTCCGGCTAGCGGCTACGAGCAGTACTTC. Its protein product is CASSPSPASGYEQYF.